The 32 T cell receptor beta chains below come from one sample, sequenced in a study of identical twins. TCRdb re-derived calls from the 5' RACE reads in MiXCR, one entry per CDR3 protein. This sample has 540,000 or so distinct CDR3 sequences, with 20% to 25% found just once. These data also formed part of another study, on yellow fever vaccine responses in identical twins.

Sequencing was performed on CD4+ T cells sorted from blood. The receptors were gathered from a woman under 30 in good health.

There are a few counts of this clonotype. This chain links TRBV12-3 or TRBV12-4 with TRBJ2-7; 7 nucleotides align to TRBD2. The CDR3 length is 15 residues. With 8 bases clipped from V and 6 bases from J, the junction kept 16 bases outside the gene matches. DNA of the CDR3: TGTGCCAGCGCCACGGTGGGGAGGGGTCCAGTCGAGCAGTACTTC. Translation gives CASATVGRGPVEQYF.

The chain combines TRBV4-1 with TRBJ2-7; either TRBD1 or TRBD2 may fit D (7 bases each). This CDR3 spans 15 amino acids. V dropped 1 base and J dropped 2 bases, with 12 bases sitting between them. Germline V gene lookup returns CDR1 MGHRA and CDR2 YSYEKL. The CDR3 reads CASSQGQGGPYEQYV. The CDR3 DNA reads TGCGCCAGCAGCCAAGGGCAGGGGGGGCCCTACGAGCAGTACGTC.

This clonotype showed up just a few times. The chain joins TRBV5-1 to TRBJ1-4, with 11 bases fitting TRBD1. The CDR3 sequence is 18 residues long. With 4 bases clipped from V and 4 bases from J, the junction kept 12 bases outside the gene matches. Germline V gene sequence: CDR1 SGHRS, CDR2 YFSETQ. This CDR3 is CASSGGQGVPSVNEKLFF. Here the CDR3 DNA reads TGCGCCAGCAGCGGGGGACAGGGGGTCCCCAGCGTTAATGAAAAACTGTTTTTT.

V gene TRBV4-1 combines with J gene TRBJ2-7; 10 positions match TRBD1. Per the germline V gene, CDR1 is MGHRA and CDR2 is YSYEKL. The V segment lost 4 bases and the J segment 3 bases; nucleotides outside the gene matches: 6. The CDR3 covers 15 residues. The CDR3 reads CASSLGQGVVYEQYF. The CDR3 nucleotides read TGCGCCAGCAGCCTTGGACAGGGGGTGGTCTACGAGCAGTACTTC.

V usage is TRBV10-3 and J usage is TRBJ2-1, with 14 bases identical to TRBD2. This CDR3 is built from 23 residues. CDR1 and CDR2 from the germline V gene are ENHRY and SYGVKD. J was trimmed by 3 bases and V by 7 bases; bases with no gene match: 26. CDR3 coding DNA: TGTGCCATCACCTCATGGCAGAACTCCGGGACTAGCGGGAGCCGCCCGAGCTACAATGAGCAGTTCTTC. As protein: CAITSWQNSGTSGSRPSYNEQFF.

V usage is TRBV7-9 and J usage is TRBJ2-1, with 9 bases fitting TRBD2. Germline CDR1 is SEHNR and CDR2 is FQNEAQ (reference sequence). CDR3 size: 14 residues. V shed 5 bases and J 5 bases; nucleotides not matched to a gene: 4. CDR3 sequence: CASSPSGGNNEQFF. CDR3 nucleotides: TGTGCCAGCAGCCCAAGCGGGGGGAACAATGAGCAGTTCTTC.

This clonotype was seen more than once but under ten times. This chain uses TRBV2 with TRBJ2-5, with 7 bases that match TRBD1. The CDR3 spans 15 residues. The V gene end was trimmed by 9 bases and the J gene end by 1 base; junction bases not matched to a gene: 11. Germline values: CDR1 SNHLY, CDR2 FYNNEI. CDR3 bases: TGTGCCAGTCGGACAGGAGAAACTATCCAAGAGACCCAGTACTTC. It yields the protein CASRTGETIQETQYF.

The V gene is TRBV3-1, the J gene TRBJ1-6; D is unresolved. CDR1 is LGHDT and CDR2 is YNNKEL in the germline V gene (reference sequence). The CDR3 runs 15 residues. The V end lost 1 base, the J end lost 3 bases, and 7 bases lay between the germline ends. Written as DNA, the CDR3 is TGTGCCAGCAGCCAAGCCGGGTTCTATAATTCACCCCTCCACTTT. It is translated as CASSQAGFYNSPLHF.

This clonotype was recorded at least ten times. This chain uses TRBV4-2 with TRBJ1-1; a weak D match, TRBD1 (6 bases). The CDR3 runs to 14 residues. Per germline, CDR1 LGHNA and CDR2 YNFKEQ. V was cut by 2 bases and J by 3 bases, with 10 bases left in between. The CDR3 DNA reads as TGTGCCAGCAGCCAACAGGGGCGGGACACTGAAGCTTTCTTT. Translating gives CASSQQGRDTEAFF.

This clonotype has more than one count but fewer than ten. The CDR3 sequence is CASSLPERGVRTGELFF. For the CDR3, the DNA is TGTGCCAGCAGCTTACCCGAGCGGGGGGTTCGTACCGGGGAGCTGTTTTTT. V and J are TRBV11-2 and TRBJ2-2; the match to TRBD2 covers 9 bases. The germline V gene encodes CDR1 SGHAT and CDR2 FQNNGV. Losses at the gene ends were 2 bases for V and 5 bases for J; bases not matched to a gene: 9. The CDR3 is made up of 17 amino acids.

This clonotype showed up just a few times. The chain recombines TRBV4-1 with TRBJ2-5, with D possibly TRBD2 on 6 matching bases. Germline CDR1 and CDR2: MGHRA and YSYEKL. V lost 2 bases to trimming and J lost 1 base, with 11 bases between them. This CDR3 has 15 residues. CDR3 residues: CASSQPGLFQETQYF. For the CDR3, the DNA is TGCGCCAGCAGCCAACCGGGACTGTTCCAAGAGACCCAGTACTTC.

This rearrangement joins TRBV7-9 to TRBJ1-6; D gene ambiguous. The V and J ends lost 5 bases and 8 bases respectively, with 10 bases between them. CDR1 and CDR2 (germline): SEHNR, FQNEAQ (reference sequence). The CDR3 runs to 13 residues. CDR3 sequence: CASSPGSDSPLHF. The CDR3 DNA reads TGTGCCAGCAGCCCGGGGAGTGATTCACCCCTCCACTTT.

This clonotype was recorded a few times. This chain uses TRBV10-3 with TRBJ1-1; 8 bases match TRBD1. Germline CDR1 is ENHRY and CDR2 is SYGVKD. The trim removed 4 bases at V and 6 bases at J, leaving 7 bases unmatched. This CDR3 is built from 14 residues. In DNA, the CDR3 is TGTGCCATCAGTGGGCAGGGGGCAATCGCTGAAGCTTTCTTT. This gives the protein CAISGQGAIAEAFF.

This clonotype was seen a few times. This chain joins TRBV7-8 and TRBJ1-6; D ambiguous. The CDR3 has 14 residues. Germline V gene lookup returns CDR1 SGHVS and CDR2 FQNEAQ. V lost 4 bases and J lost 7, with 11 bases in between. The CDR3 reads CASSYGRENSPLHF. Written as DNA, the CDR3 is TGTGCCAGCAGCTATGGTAGGGAAAATTCACCCCTCCACTTT.

At least ten counts were recorded for this clonotype. This chain uses TRBV12-3 or TRBV12-4 with TRBJ2-1, with 7 bases identical to TRBD2. This CDR3 region has 15 residues. With 5 bases clipped from V and 3 bases from J, the junction kept 7 bases outside the gene matches. As DNA, the CDR3 is TGTGCCAGCAGTGAAAGCGGGAAAGTCTACAATGAGCAGTTCTTC. Protein sequence: CASSESGKVYNEQFF.

This chain links TRBV5-4 with TRBJ2-1; 9 positions match TRBD1. This CDR3 region has 15 residues. CDR1 is SGHNT, CDR2 YYREEE, per germline (reference sequence). V lost 5 bases, J lost 4 bases, and 7 bases stayed unmatched. The CDR3: CASRGGQGPYNEQFF. CDR3 DNA: TGTGCCAGCAGGGGGGGACAGGGCCCTTACAATGAGCAGTTCTTC.

The gene calls are TRBV28 and TRBJ2-3; TRBD2 matches 8 bases. This CDR3 is 14 amino acids long. The V segment lost 6 bases and the J segment 6 bases; nucleotides outside the gene matches: 8. From germline, CDR1 is MDHEN and CDR2 SYDVKM. The CDR3 protein is CASRLADPRDTQYF. CDR3 nucleotide sequence: TGTGCCAGCAGACTAGCGGACCCCCGGGATACGCAGTATTTT.

There are many counts of this clonotype. J is TRBJ1-6 and V is TRBV12-3 or TRBV12-4; 9 bases fit TRBD1. With 6 bases clipped from V and 6 bases from J, the junction kept 6 bases outside the gene matches. CDR3 length: 15 residues. The CDR3, as DNA: TGTGCCAGCAGCCCCGGGACAGGGATTAATTCACCCCTCCACTTT. Its protein is CASSPGTGINSPLHF.

The gene calls are TRBV3-1 and TRBJ2-2; 9 nucleotides match TRBD1. The V segment lost 2 bases and the J segment 6 bases; nucleotides outside the gene matches: 7. The length of the CDR3 is 16 residues. Germline CDR1 reads LGHDT; CDR2 reads YNNKEL (reference sequence). CDR3 in amino acids: CASSQTGTGRPGELFF. The CDR3 DNA sequence: TGTGCCAGCAGCCAAACCGGGACAGGGCGTCCCGGGGAGCTGTTTTTT.

CDR3: CASSDNVPYNEQFF. The DNA for the CDR3 is TGTGCCAGCAGTGATAATGTCCCCTACAATGAGCAGTTCTTC. The chain joins TRBV6-1 to TRBJ2-1; D is uncertain. The V end lost 3 bases, the J end lost 2 bases, and 8 bases lay between the germline ends. The CDR3 runs 14 residues. Germline CDR1 reads MNHNS; CDR2 reads SASEGT.

The genes are TRBV29-1 and TRBJ1-1; D remains unclear. The CDR3 loop spans 13 amino acids. CDR1 and CDR2 from the germline V gene are SQVTM and ANQGSEA. Trimming removed 4 bases at V and 0 bases at J, with 9 bases between. The CDR3 reads CSVAVSMNTEAFF. The DNA of the CDR3 is TGCAGCGTTGCCGTGAGCATGAACACTGAAGCTTTCTTT.

The rearrangement links TRBV15 to TRBJ2-7; D may be TRBD1 (6 bases). The CDR3 contains 14 residues. V was trimmed by 1 base and J by 4 bases, leaving 11 bases between them. Germline CDR1 reads LNHNV; CDR2 reads YYDKDF (reference sequence). The CDR3 bases are TGTGCCACCAGCAGAGGCCAAGGGGGTTACGAGCAGTACTTC. This gives the protein CATSRGQGGYEQYF.

This rearrangement joins TRBV28 to TRBJ2-5; TRBD1 matches at 10 bases. After removal of 5 bases from V and 7 bases from J, the junction contained 13 bases not matched to a gene. Germline CDR1 and CDR2: MDHEN and SYDVKM. The CDR3 is made up of 16 amino acids. The CDR3 region has the DNA TGTGCCAGCAGTCAAAGTGGGGGACAGGGGAGCGGGACCCAGTACTTC. This sequence encodes CASSQSGGQGSGTQYF.

This clonotype was found many times. CDR3 in DNA: TGCGCCAGCAGCTTAGACAATGAGCAGTTCTTC. Translation gives CASSLDNEQFF. The chain uses TRBV5-1 and TRBJ2-1; no clear D gene. V lost 2 bases, J lost 5 bases, and 2 bases lay in between. Germline lookup yields CDR1 SGHRS and CDR2 YFSETQ. The CDR3 has 11 amino acids.

V is TRBV28 and J is TRBJ2-7, with TRBD1 matching over 8 bases. The CDR3 is 14 amino acids. Germline CDR1 is MDHEN and CDR2 is SYDVKM. Losses at the gene ends were 5 bases for V and 2 bases for J; bases not matched to a gene: 5. The chain's CDR3 is CASSPQGAAYEQYV. The CDR3 nucleotides read TGTGCCAGCAGTCCCCAGGGGGCTGCCTACGAGCAGTACGTC.

This sequence joins TRBV5-1 and TRBJ2-1; possibly TRBD1 for D (5 bases). The V gene's germline CDR1 is SGHRS and CDR2 YFSETQ. There are 16 residues in the CDR3. V dropped 2 bases and J dropped 4 bases, with 16 bases sitting between them. CDR3 loop: CASSFELVGDYNEQFF. CDR3 nucleotides: TGCGCCAGCAGCTTTGAGCTAGTAGGGGATTACAATGAGCAGTTCTTC. The full variable domain, with the rest looked up from reference TRBV5-1 and TRBJ2-1, is KAGVTQTPRYLIKTRGQQVTLSCSPISGHRSVSWYQQTPGQGLQFLFEYFSETQRNKGNFPGRFSGRQFSNSRSEMNVSTLELGDSALYLCASSFELVGDYNEQFFGPGTRLTVL.

The table lists this clonotype with a few counts. The V gene is TRBV5-1, the J gene TRBJ2-3; D not resolved. The germline V gene has CDR1 SGHRS and CDR2 YFSETQ. Trimming shortened V by 1 base and J by 2 bases, and 8 bases separated the two germline ends. CDR3 length equals 14 residues. The CDR3 spells CASSLRQTTDTQYF. CDR3 in DNA: TGCGCCAGCAGCTTGAGACAAACCACAGATACGCAGTATTTT.

This chain uses TRBV7-2 with TRBJ2-1; TRBD2 might be the D (5 bases). Per germline, CDR1 SGHTA and CDR2 FQGNSA. CDR3 length: 14 residues. Trimming took 3 bases from V and 4 from J, leaving 10 bases between them. CDR3 amino acids: CASSFESGYNEQFF. The DNA of the CDR3 is TGTGCCAGCAGCTTTGAGAGCGGTTACAATGAGCAGTTCTTC.

This clonotype was detected only a few times. The chain is built from TRBV12-3 or TRBV12-4 and TRBJ2-4; D not certain. The CDR3 is 13 residues long. V gave up 7 bases and J gave up 6 bases, with 13 bases separating them. CDR3 in amino acids: CASIPAFGNIQYF. DNA of the CDR3: TGTGCCAGCATCCCCGCTTTCGGAAACATTCAGTACTTC.

The genes are TRBV7-7 and TRBJ2-3, with D maybe TRBD1 (6 bases). The CDR3 is 16 residues long. Germline CDR1 reads SSHAT; CDR2 reads FNYEAQ (reference sequence). Trimming removed 5 bases from V and 0 bases from J, with 15 bases in between. This CDR3 is CASSPAGTHSTDTQYF. The CDR3 DNA is TGTGCCAGCAGCCCCGCCGGGACACATAGCACAGATACGCAGTATTTT.

The chain employs TRBV7-9 and TRBJ2-3; D unclear. The CDR3 extends over 15 amino acids. The germline gives CDR1 SEHNR, CDR2 FQNEAQ (reference sequence). Trimming removed 3 bases at V and 3 bases at J, with 13 bases between. The CDR3 spells CASSFMLGWTDTQYF. As DNA, the CDR3 is TGTGCCAGCAGCTTCATGCTAGGATGGACAGATACGCAGTATTTT.

A few counts support this clonotype. The chain couples TRBV5-1 to TRBJ2-1, with 13 positions matching TRBD2. Trimming at V came to 4 bases and at J to 4 bases, leaving 8 bases not matched to a gene. The CDR3 sequence is 17 residues long. CDR1 is SGHRS and CDR2 is YFSETQ in the germline V gene. This CDR3 is CASSPGLAGAFYNEQFF. In nucleotides, the CDR3 is TGCGCCAGCAGCCCAGGACTAGCGGGGGCATTTTACAATGAGCAGTTCTTC.